These T cell receptor beta chains were read from a single sample in a study of control samples from healthy donors and cancer patients. Using immunoSEQ multiplex PCR, the repertoire was profiled, and TCRdb retains in-frame clones only, with some absent. The sample consists of about 75,000 clones, about 80% of them appearing once. The material sequenced was blood. The receptors were sampled from a man aged 50-59 years in good health. Both conserved end residues are trimmed from each CDR3. The order of the fields is J gene, V gene, clone size, CDR3 protein. Clone size is shown for a subset of rows, as once, few, many or a class of expanded clone.

>TRBJ2-2|TRBV9|-
ASSGAATGELF
>TRBJ1-2|TRBV5-4|few
ASSFEVISGYT
>TRBJ1-2|TRBV9|-
ASSDEDRGNYGYT
>TRBJ2-3|TRBV21-1|-
ASSRGLAGDSSTDTQY
>TRBJ2-1|TRBV3-1/TRBV3-2|-
ASSQSRGLEQF
>TRBJ2-1|TRBV7-9|-
ASSLGGAGGVSGEQF
>TRBJ1-1|TRBV29-1|-
SVREMNTEAF
>TRBJ1-2|TRBV29-1|-
SVDFGQGRSGYT
>TRBJ2-1|TRBV29-1|-
IVGGAHNEQF
>TRBJ2-3|TRBV18|-
ASSPPTNTDTQY
>TRBJ2-3|TRBV14|-
ASSPQADTQY
>TRBJ2-2|TRBV6-5|-
ASSGMGSGTGELF
>TRBJ1-1|TRBV2|many
ASRLGAAPNTEAF
>TRBJ2-5|TRBV9|-
ASSVGGTGGETQY
>TRBJ2-3|TRBV10-3|-
AISPGRGEGTDTQY
>TRBJ2-5|TRBV4-1|-
ASSQDGLAGETQY
>TRBJ2-1|TRBV7-2|-
ASSLELKYEQF
>TRBJ2-5|TRBV24-1|-
ATSDQTPGDGTYQETQY
>TRBJ1-5|TRBV5-6|once
ASSLLRVDQPQH
>TRBJ2-2|TRBV19|few
ASSSGRARGELF
>TRBJ2-5|TRBV29-1|-
SAAGGQETQY
>TRBJ1-4|TRBV30|-
AWREQGTNEKLF